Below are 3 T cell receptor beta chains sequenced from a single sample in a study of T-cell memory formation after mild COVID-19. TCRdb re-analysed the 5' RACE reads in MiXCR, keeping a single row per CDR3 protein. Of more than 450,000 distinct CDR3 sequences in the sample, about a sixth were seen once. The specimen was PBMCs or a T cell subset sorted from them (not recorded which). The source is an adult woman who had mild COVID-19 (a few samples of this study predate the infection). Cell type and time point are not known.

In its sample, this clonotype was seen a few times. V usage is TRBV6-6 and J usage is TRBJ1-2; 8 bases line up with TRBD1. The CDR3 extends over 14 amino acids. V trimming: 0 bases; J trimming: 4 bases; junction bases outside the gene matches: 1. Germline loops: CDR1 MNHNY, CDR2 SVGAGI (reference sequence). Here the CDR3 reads CASSYSTGVYGYTF. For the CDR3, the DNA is TGTGCCAGCAGTTACTCGACAGGGGTCTATGGCTACACCTTC.

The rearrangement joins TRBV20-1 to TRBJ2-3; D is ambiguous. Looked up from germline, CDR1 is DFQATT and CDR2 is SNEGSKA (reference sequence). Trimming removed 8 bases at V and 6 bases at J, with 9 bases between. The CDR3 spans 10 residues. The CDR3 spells CSPLEDTQYF. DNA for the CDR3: TGCAGTCCCTTAGAGGATACGCAGTATTTT.

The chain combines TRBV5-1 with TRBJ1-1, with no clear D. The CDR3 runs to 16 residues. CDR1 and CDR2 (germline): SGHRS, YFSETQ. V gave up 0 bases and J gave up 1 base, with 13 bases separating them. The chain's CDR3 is CASSLVRKGPNTEAFF. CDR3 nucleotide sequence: TGCGCCAGCAGCTTGGTCCGCAAAGGCCCGAACACTGAAGCTTTCTTT.